This T cell receptor (beta chain) was recovered during a study of CD8 T cells in Susac syndrome (dated by TCRdb to between 2018 and 2021). Background for the entire study: The study used repertoire sequencing to test whether antigen drove CD8+ T cell activation and differentiation in Susac syndrome. CD8+ T cell repertoire clonality was compared between around eleven healthy donors, approximately 14 Susac syndrome patients and 15 multiple sclerosis patients.

A word on this clonotype: Which antigen it targets is not known. There are no base qualities to consult, and no much larger clone falls within one base.

The investigation overall reported the following: The TCR sequencing and HLA analysis was acknowledged to have included a relatively small number of individuals.

RNA was extracted with the RNeasy kit and about 0.5 to 1 ug was reverse transcribed using random hexamers. The immunoSEQ multiplex PCR assay, which covers 54 Vbeta and 13 Jbeta segments, was used to amplify TCR beta CDR3 regions. PCR amplification bias was corrected by using a synthetic template baseline for primer optimization and computational correction. From the authors' description of their analysis: Reads were annotated to V, D and J genes according to IMGT and were analyzed with immunoSEQ Analyzer, with only productive sequences retained. Clonality was computed as one minus Shannon entropy normalized by log2 of the number of productive unique sequences. For each patient and control, public and private clones were evaluated within the 100 most prevalent clones. Clones were defined as Susac-specific when absent from the healthy and MS cohorts, from about 1,100 published viral clones and from other ImmuneACCESS disease sequences. TCRdb redid the processing of the public reads, applying fastp at Q25 and MiXCR, and retained in-frame beta chains. Rows matching on CDR3 protein sequence are summarized as one entry with the most common DNA and genes. These V and J calls rely on TCRdb rather than the paper's analysis. The sample has a few hundred thousand distinct CDR3 sequences on record, 85% of them singletons. The ten largest clones represent around 0.12% of the sample.

High-throughput TCR beta sequencing profiled peripheral blood CD8+ and CD4+ T cells from healthy donors, Susac syndrome patients and multiple sclerosis patients. Treatment-naive patients with stable or active relapsing-remitting disease fulfilling revised McDonald criteria were used as multiple sclerosis controls. CD8+ TEMRA cells were enriched by FACS, while bulk CD8+ and CD4+ T cells were purified by magnetic negative isolation. Blood was drawn into EDTA tubes, processed within 24 hours, and PBMCs were isolated by density gradient centrifugation. PBMCs intended for TCR sequencing were cryopreserved in liquid nitrogen and were subsequently thawed in a 37 degrees C water bath. A purity of at least 90% was achieved for sorted or isolated CD4+, CD8+ and CD8+ TEMRA cells. Sequenced material: CD8+ T cells from PBMCs. This TCR came from a human donor with multiple sclerosis.

The nucleotide sequence reads as follows: TGTGCCAGCAGCCCCGGCGCCGGGACGGACCCTAACTATGGCTACACCTTC. It translates to CASSPGAGTDPNYGYTF. The sequence joins TRBV7-6 to TRBJ1-2; a tentative D call is TRBD1 (5 bases match). The CDR3 sequence holds 17 residues, the cysteine and phenylalanine included. Only the CDR3 DNA stays, 51 bases, in frame from base 1. The germline V gene supplies CDR1 SGHVS and CDR2 FNYEAQ. A distance of 19 bases separates the germline ends of V and J, which lose 5 bases and 0 bases respectively. The CDR3 plus the reference TRBV7-6 and TRBJ1-2 genes for the other parts give the full variable domain: GAGVSQSPRYKVTKRGQDVALRCDPISGHVSLYWYRQALGQGPEFLTYFNYEAQQDKSGLPNDRFSAERPEGSISTLTIQRTEQRDSAMYRCASSPGAGTDPNYGYTFGSGTRLTVV.